A selection of T cell receptor beta chains follows, all from one sample in a study of shared clonotypes between healthy human individuals. TCRdb keeps only in-frame clones here, not all; method: immunoSEQ multiplex PCR. Altogether approximately 2.3 million clones are present, approximately 95% being singletons, with the ten largest covering approximately 0.4%. Sequenced input: naive CD4+ T cells from PBMCs. Source of these receptors: a man aged 18 to 30 in good health. Some clones in this sample may be carry-over from other donors' samples. Each CDR3 is given with its conserved first and last residue. D genes are given only for firm matches. Size tells how often a clone was seen (once, few, many) or the class of an expanded clone, and some rows leave it out.

j_call clone_size v_call d_call cdr3_nt cdr3_aa
TRBJ1-1 once TRBV13 TRBD1 TGTGCCAGCCGGGGACAGATTAGCACTGAAGCTTTCTTT CASRGQISTEAFF
TRBJ1-2 NA TRBV25-1 NA TGTGCCAGCAGTGAATTTTCGGGTTCAGGCTCTTATGGCTACACCTTC CASSEFSGSGSYGYTF
TRBJ2-2 NA TRBV4-2 TRBD2 TGTGCCAGCAGCCAGATCGGACTAGCGGGAGAGGGGGAGCTGTTTTTT CASSQIGLAGEGELFF
TRBJ1-4 NA TRBV12-2 NA TGTGCAAGTCGCTTCTTAACAGGGAACTATTCTGAAAAACTGTTTTTT CASRFLTGNYSEKLFF
TRBJ2-7 NA TRBV5-1 NA TGCGCCAGCAGCTTGGCGTCAGGAGGTCCGTACGAGCAGTACTTC CASSLASGGPYEQYF
TRBJ1-2 NA TRBV27 NA TGTGCCAGCAGTCTATCTACAGGGAAAAAGTATGGCTACACCTTC CASSLSTGKKYGYTF
TRBJ1-4 NA TRBV19 TRBD1 TGTGCCAGTACAAGGGACAGGGGGGAAAAACTGTTTTTT CASTRDRGEKLFF
TRBJ2-1 NA TRBV11-3 TRBD2 TGTGCCAGCACCCACCCTCCTACTAGCGGGAACTACAATGAGCAGTTCTTC CASTHPPTSGNYNEQFF
TRBJ1-1 few TRBV25-1 NA TGTGCCAGCAGTTTTCAGGGCTATGAAGCTTTCTTT CASSFQGYEAFF
TRBJ2-4 NA TRBV28 NA TGTGCCAGCAGTTTACAGGGAGCCAAAAACATTCAGTACTTC CASSLQGAKNIQYF
TRBJ1-1 NA TRBV5-1 TRBD1 TGCGCCAGCAGCTTGTTGGGACAGGGGTTAAACACTGAAGCTTTCTTT CASSLLGQGLNTEAFF